These T cell receptor beta chains were read from a single sample in a study of beta chain features in type 1 diabetes. Here immunoSEQ multiplex PCR was the method, and the copy in TCRdb shows in-frame clones only, minus some. The sample lists a few hundred thousand clones; around 9.6% were seen once. Sequencing was performed on central memory CD4+ T cells from blood. The receptors were sampled from a man aged 25 to 40 with type 1 diabetes. CDR3s include the opening cysteine and the closing phenylalanine or tryptophan. A D gene is named only where the DNA matches it firmly. The size entry is marked missing in some rows and otherwise reads once, few, many or a size class.

CDR3 length	V gene	D gene	clone size	J gene	CDR3 protein	CDR3 DNA
17	TRBV27	.	few	TRBJ2-1	CASSFFKTGPEDSEQFF	TGTGCCAGCAGTTTCTTCAAGACTGGCCCTGAGGACAGTGAGCAGTTCTTC
17	TRBV4-1	TRBD1	many	TRBJ2-1	CASSQPQGGVGNNEQFF	TGCGCCAGCAGCCAGCCACAGGGGGGCGTTGGGAACAATGAGCAGTTCTTC
13	TRBV7-9	.	few	TRBJ1-5	CASSRGGNQPQHF	TGTGCCAGCAGCCGAGGAGGCAATCAGCCCCAGCATTTT
13	TRBV29-1	.	.	TRBJ2-5	CSVEVAGIETQYF	TGCAGCGTTGAAGTGGCAGGGATAGAGACCCAGTACTTC
17	TRBV18	TRBD1	.	TRBJ1-5	CASSPFDRAYSNQPQHF	TGTGCCAGCTCACCGTTTGACAGGGCCTATAGCAATCAGCCCCAGCATTTT
11	TRBV6-1	.	few	TRBJ2-3	CVAALTDTQYF	TGTGTGGCGGCTCTCACAGATACGCAGTATTTT
14	TRBV5-6	TRBD1	few	TRBJ2-7	CASSSDRGSYEQYF	TGTGCCAGCAGTTCCGACAGGGGGTCTTACGAGCAGTACTTC
16	TRBV7-9	.	few	TRBJ2-5	CASTPWGLAGAETQYF	TGTGCCAGCACCCCTTGGGGGCTCGCGGGAGCCGAGACCCAGTACTTC
13	TRBV5-1	.	.	TRBJ2-3	CASSREGTDTQYF	TGCGCCAGCTCTCGAGAGGGTACAGATACGCAGTATTTT
13	TRBV7-9	.	few	TRBJ2-1	CASSLRNRHEQFF	TGTGCCAGCAGCTTACGTAACCGGCATGAGCAGTTCTTC
15	TRBV5-4	.	.	TRBJ2-6	CASSTFSSGANVLTF	TGTGCCAGCAGCACCTTCAGCTCTGGGGCCAACGTCCTGACTTTC
16	TRBV7-9	.	few	TRBJ2-7	CASSPGPPRATYEQYF	TGTGCCAGCAGCCCGGGACCGCCGAGGGCAACCTACGAGCAGTACTTC
15	TRBV7-3	.	few	TRBJ2-7	CASSGVVSGGYEQYF	TGTGCCAGCAGCGGCGTAGTCTCCGGAGGGTACGAGCAGTACTTC
14	TRBV7-2	.	.	TRBJ2-3	CASWGGRVADTQYF	TGTGCCAGCTGGGGGGGCAGGGTGGCAGATACGCAGTATTTT
15	TRBV28	TRBD1	many	TRBJ1-4	CASTPLGTGSEKLFF	TGTGCCAGCACCCCCTTGGGGACAGGGAGTGAAAAACTGTTTTTT
14	TRBV7-2	.	.	TRBJ2-4	CASSLVSGVDIQYF	TGTGCCAGCAGCTTAGTATCAGGGGTAGACATTCAGTACTTC
13	TRBV29-1	.	few	TRBJ1-5	CSVAPTVEGPQHF	TGCAGCGTTGCGCCGACGGTCGAGGGTCCCCAGCATTTT
15	TRBV7-6	.	many	TRBJ1-5	CASSSDEGFSQPQHF	TGTGCCAGCAGCTCGGACGAGGGGTTCAGTCAGCCCCAGCATTTT
14	TRBV5-4	TRBD1	.	TRBJ2-5	CASSTGQGKETQYF	TGTGCCAGCAGCACCGGACAGGGAAAGGAGACCCAGTACTTC
12	TRBV7-8	.	many	TRBJ1-3	CATSYSGNTIYF	TGTGCCACCAGTTACTCTGGAAACACCATATATTTT
14	TRBV6-1	TRBD1	.	TRBJ2-1	CASSEMGQAAEQFF	TGTGCCAGCAGCGAAATGGGACAGGCCGCTGAGCAGTTCTTC
15	TRBV5-1	.	few	TRBJ2-7	CASSLIQWQGDEQYF	TGCGCCAGCAGCTTGATTCAATGGCAGGGCGACGAGCAGTACTTC
15	TRBV6-5	TRBD1	.	TRBJ2-1	CASTPDRVIRNEQFF	TGTGCCAGCACCCCGGACAGGGTAATTAGGAATGAGCAGTTCTTC
14	TRBV28	.	few	TRBJ2-2	CASKRGENTGELFF	TGTGCCAGCAAGCGAGGAGAGAACACCGGGGAGCTGTTTTTT
17	TRBV4-1	.	few	TRBJ2-7	CASSQAGANGLSYEQYF	TGCGCCAGCAGCCAAGCAGGCGCTAATGGACTATCCTACGAGCAGTACTTC
12	TRBV7-9	.	.	TRBJ2-7	CASSRQSYEQYF	TGTGCCAGCAGCAGACAGTCGTACGAGCAGTACTTC
15	TRBV6-6	TRBD1	.	TRBJ1-1	CASSYSRQGDTEAFF	TGTGCCAGCAGTTACTCGAGACAGGGTGACACTGAAGCTTTCTTT
13	TRBV27	.	.	TRBJ1-5	CASSLKEYQPQHF	TGTGCCAGCAGTTTGAAAGAGTATCAGCCCCAGCATTTT
13	TRBV27	.	.	TRBJ2-5	CASSSGGVETQYF	TGTGCCAGCAGTTCCGGGGGAGTGGAGACCCAGTACTTC
16	TRBV6-5	.	many	TRBJ2-7	CASSYSLPDGAYEQYF	TGTGCCAGCAGTTACTCCCTCCCTGACGGGGCCTACGAGCAGTACTTC
15	TRBV6-5	TRBD1	.	TRBJ1-1	CASNLGTGLNTEAFF	TGTGCCAGCAACCTAGGGACAGGGCTGAACACTGAAGCTTTCTTT
14	TRBV27	.	.	TRBJ2-7	CASSARTLSYEQYF	TGTGCCAGCAGCGCCCGGACCCTCAGCTACGAGCAGTACTTC
13	TRBV10-3	.	few	TRBJ2-1	CAIRQDSYNEQFF	TGTGCCATCAGACAGGATTCCTACAATGAGCAGTTCTTC
16	TRBV11-2	TRBD1	few	TRBJ2-1	CASSLGAGTGSNEQFF	TGTGCCAGCAGCTTAGGGGCCGGGACAGGTTCCAATGAGCAGTTCTTC
13	TRBV18	TRBD1	few	TRBJ2-7	CASSPGQPYEQYF	TGTGCCAGCTCGCCGGGACAGCCGTACGAGCAGTACTTC